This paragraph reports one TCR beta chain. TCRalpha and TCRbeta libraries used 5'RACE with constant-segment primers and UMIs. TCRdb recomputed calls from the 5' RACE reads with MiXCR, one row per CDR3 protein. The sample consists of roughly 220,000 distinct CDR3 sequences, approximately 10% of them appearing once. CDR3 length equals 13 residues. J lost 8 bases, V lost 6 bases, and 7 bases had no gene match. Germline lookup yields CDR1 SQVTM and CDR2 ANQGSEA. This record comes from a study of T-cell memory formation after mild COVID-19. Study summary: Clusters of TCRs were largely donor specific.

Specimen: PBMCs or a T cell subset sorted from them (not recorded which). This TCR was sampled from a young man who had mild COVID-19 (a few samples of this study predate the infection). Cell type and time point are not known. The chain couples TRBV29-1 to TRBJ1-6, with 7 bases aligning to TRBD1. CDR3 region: CSVKTGRDSPLHF. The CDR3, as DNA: TGCAGCGTCAAGACAGGGAGAGATTCACCCCTCCACTTT.